This T cell receptor beta chain comes out of a study of blood T cell repertoires in COVID-19 (TCRdb year 2020). Regarding the study in general: Samples covering the acute and convalescent phases of COVID-19 were provided by collaborators in the United States, Italy and Spain. The material from the prospective study consisted of cDNA or gDNA derived from T cells, B-cell-depleted T cells, or PBMCs. Deeply sampled blood TCRbeta repertoires from subjects exposed to, actively infected with, or recovered from COVID-19 were included in the dataset. A freely available public database, intended as a resource for researchers studying the immune response to SARS-CoV-2, is where the repertoires were released. The samples were drawn from the first 160 participants of the ongoing ImmuneRACE study and from 1,254 subjects provided by 6 global collaborators. A de-identified subject ID, COVID-19 status, age in years and sex were almost always included in the sample metadata. Where available, HLA class I and class II types were obtained from metadata supplied by the sample provider rather than from assay-based typing. Broader findings and caveats from the paper: How much clinical and demographic metadata was included differed by source and by participant, and the metadata was provided uncurated.

Remarks on this clone: Which antigen it targets is not known. No base quality values were provided; no much bigger clone lies one nucleotide off.

Each collaborating institution followed its own protocols to collect whole blood in K2EDTA tubes. For TCRbeta analysis, collaborators shipped samples in one of three forms: frozen whole blood, isolated PBMCs, or DNA extracted from either of those sample types. From the cysteine up to the phenylalanine, the CDR3 has a length of 14 residues. Kept here is only the CDR3 DNA, which spans 42 bases and is read in frame from base 1. The germline ends are 18 bases apart after V is trimmed by 11 bases and J by 3 bases. CDR1 and CDR2 are drawn from the germline V gene: SNHLY, FYNNEI. The immunoSEQ Assay, a bias-controlled multiplex PCR, was used to amplify TCRbeta CDR3 regions from genomic DNA. Processing in the source paper ran as follows. The number of nucleated cells in each sample was estimated from the amplification of reference gene primers within the assay. To quantify the absolute abundance of each unique TCRbeta CDR3 rearrangement, sequence reads were collapsed and filtered. For each sample, productive Simpson clonality was calculated by taking the square root of Simpson's diversity index across productive rearrangements. TCRdb stores this immuneACCESS table with in-frame sequences only. Part of the clones is absent; in the studies checked, under half of the shortfall reflects unresolved V genes, and no reason is known for the rest. V and J calls and clone size are those listed in that table; D and trimming were worked out from the DNA. The table for this sample lists some 170,000 clones; almost 80% of them were counted only once. The ten largest clones capture about 26% of the sample.

The sequenced material came from peripheral blood. This chain is built from TRBV2 and TRBJ2-3; possibly the D gene is TRBD2, per 7 matching bases. The clonotype comes from a woman between 70 and 85 years old with acute or convalescent COVID-19. The CDR3 loop reads CAGGRETYTDTQYF. The sequenced DNA is TGTGCCGGGGGGCGGGAGACATATACAGATACGCAGTATTTT.